The clone carrying this T cell receptor beta chain has only a few counts. The target antigen is unknown. The data were obtained in a study of T cells in Graves' hyperthyroidism and ophthalmopathy. TCR beta CDR3 sequences were amplified from RNA transcripts. First-round RT-PCR with HTBI primers amplified the TCR CDR3 region. MiXCR was run by TCRdb on the multiplex PCR reads, yielding one entry per CDR3 protein. The data show about 400,000 distinct CDR3 sequences, about 14% seen once. Germline V gene lookup returns CDR1 LNHDA and CDR2 SQIVND (reference sequence). V trimming: 5 bases; J trimming: 4 bases; junction bases outside the gene matches: 16. This CDR3 comprises 17 residues. General study results and limits: Most clonotypes expanded in the thyroid (above 0.001) were also present in blood.

Clinical Activity Scores of at least 3, NOSPECS grades of at least 4 and durations under 3 months characterized ophthalmopathy patients. A patient was excluded if there was uncontrolled infection, other autoimmune disease, pregnancy or lactation. Diagnosis rested on symptoms, serum thyroxine and TRAb, thyroid ultrasound, and orbital computed tomography. The source of this sequence is a man over 45 with Graves' ophthalmopathy. The sequenced sample was blood. The genes are TRBV19 and TRBJ1-2, with 7 nucleotides matching TRBD1. CDR3 nucleotides: TGTGCCAGTAGTCCGGCCTATGATCCGAAGGGGGCCTATGGCTACACCTTC. Its translation: CASSPAYDPKGAYGYTF.